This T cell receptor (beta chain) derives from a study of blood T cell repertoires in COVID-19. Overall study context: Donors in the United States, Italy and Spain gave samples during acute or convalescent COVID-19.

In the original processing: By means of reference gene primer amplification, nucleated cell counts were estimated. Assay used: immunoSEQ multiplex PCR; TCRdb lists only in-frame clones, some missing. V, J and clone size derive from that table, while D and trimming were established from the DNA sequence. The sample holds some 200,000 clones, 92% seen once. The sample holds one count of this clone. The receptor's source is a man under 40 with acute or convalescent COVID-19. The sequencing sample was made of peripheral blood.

The CDR3 reads CASSVGQVLNEQFF. The CDR3 coding sequence is TGTGCCAGCAGCGTCGGACAGGTCCTCAATGAGCAGTTCTTC. V usage is TRBV5-4 and J usage is TRBJ2-1, with 7 bases aligning to TRBD1. The V segment lost 4 bases and the J segment 6 bases; nucleotides outside the gene matches: 7. The germline V gene has CDR1 SGHNT and CDR2 YYREEE (reference sequence). CDR3 length equals 14 residues.